This T cell receptor beta chain was recovered during a study of response to subunit inactivated influenza vaccine (dated by TCRdb to the late 2010s). Study-wide context: Deep quantitative profiling of the T cell receptor repertoire was used in the study to follow responses to a trivalent subunit inactivated influenza vaccine. The study at large found these results: The authors suggested that each seasonal influenza vaccination may recruit only a limited number of new T cells.

The CDR3 holds 15 amino acids from the cysteine to the phenylalanine. Only CDR3 DNA is held: 45 bases, read in frame from base 1. V and J lose 6 bases and 6 bases, and a span of 19 bases separates them. For CDR1 and CDR2, the germline V gene (reference sequence) lists MNHEY and SMNVEV. The library relied on RT-PCR. Sequenced on an Illumina HiSeq 2500. TCRdb's own reprocessing of the public reads used fastp at Q25 and MiXCR and kept productive beta chains. When rows share a CDR3 protein, they turn into one entry using the most common DNA and genes. In all, the sample holds 500,000 or so distinct CDR3 sequences, and 16% of those were seen once. In total, the top ten clones hold over 2.5% of the sample. Comment on this clonotype: The clone's antigen remains unknown. The record has no base qualities; no much larger clone is one base away.

This TCR was recovered from a man aged 45-69 years who received an inactivated influenza vaccine. Donor details come from another sample of the same person, matched by shared clones. The V and J genes are TRBV27 and TRBJ2-3; TRBD1 is possibly the D segment (6 matching bases). The specimen comprised CD4+ T cells sorted from PBMCs, sampled less than 30 months after vaccination. The sequenced DNA: TGTGCCAGCAGCCTCCGGGACACGGCGAGGGATACGCAGTATTTT. This yields the protein CASSLRDTARDTQYF.